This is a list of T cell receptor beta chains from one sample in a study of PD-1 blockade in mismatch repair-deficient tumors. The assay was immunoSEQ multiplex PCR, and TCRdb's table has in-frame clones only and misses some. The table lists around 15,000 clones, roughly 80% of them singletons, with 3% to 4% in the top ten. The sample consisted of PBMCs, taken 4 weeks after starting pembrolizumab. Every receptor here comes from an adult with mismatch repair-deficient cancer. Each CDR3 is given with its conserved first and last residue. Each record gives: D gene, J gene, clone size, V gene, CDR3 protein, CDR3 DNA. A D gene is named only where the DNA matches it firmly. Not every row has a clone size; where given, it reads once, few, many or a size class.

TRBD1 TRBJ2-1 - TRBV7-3 CASSLTGTGFYNEQFF TGTGCCAGCAGCTTAACTGGGACAGGGTTTTACAATGAGCAGTTCTTC
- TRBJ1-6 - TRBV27 CASSPFTGNSPLHF TGTGCCAGCAGTCCTTTTACAGGGAATTCACCCCTCCACTTT
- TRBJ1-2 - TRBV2 CASSSQGYGYTF TGTGCCAGCAGTTCCCAGGGCTATGGCTACACCTTC
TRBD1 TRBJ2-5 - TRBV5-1 CASSLRGRFEETQYF TGCGCCAGCAGCTTAAGGGGGCGCTTTGAAGAGACCCAGTACTTC
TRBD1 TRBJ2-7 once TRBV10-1 CASSEGDRGPSHPVSSYEQYF TGCGCCAGCAGTGAAGGAGACAGGGGTCCCTCTCACCCCGTTAGCTCCTACGAGCAGTACTTC
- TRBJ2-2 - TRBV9 CASSVVTTGELFF TGTGCCAGCAGCGTAGTTACAACCGGGGAGCTGTTTTTT
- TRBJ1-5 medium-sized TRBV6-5 CASSYTYTGGQPQHF TGTGCCAGCAGTTACACGTATACGGGGGGTCAGCCCCAGCATTTT
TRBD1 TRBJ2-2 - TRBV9 CASSAATLDRGRVTGELFF TGTGCCAGCAGCGCGGCCACTCTTGACAGGGGGCGAGTCACCGGGGAGCTGTTTTTT
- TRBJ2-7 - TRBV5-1 CASSPGGADEQYF TGCGCCAGCAGCCCAGGAGGGGCGGACGAGCAGTACTTC
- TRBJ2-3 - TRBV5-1 CASSSRDFTDTQYF TGCGCCAGCAGTTCCCGGGACTTCACAGATACGCAGTATTTT
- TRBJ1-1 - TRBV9 CASSPLPGTEAFF TGTGCCAGCAGCCCTCTACCGGGGACTGAAGCTTTCTTT
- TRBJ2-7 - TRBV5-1 CASSLDFRGSTEQYF TGCGCCAGCAGCTTGGATTTCAGGGGTAGTACCGAGCAGTACTTC
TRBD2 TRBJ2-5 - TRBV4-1 CASSPPSGEQETQYF TGCGCCAGCAGCCCACCTAGCGGGGAACAAGAGACCCAGTACTTC
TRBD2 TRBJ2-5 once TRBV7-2 CASSLGLAGAETQYF TGTGCCAGCAGCTTGGGACTAGCGGGAGCTGAGACCCAGTACTTC
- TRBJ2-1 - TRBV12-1 CASSFPRGRHGGAEQFF TGTGCCAGCAGCTTTCCCCGCGGGAGGCATGGGGGGGCTGAGCAGTTCTTC
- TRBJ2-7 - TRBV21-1 CASTGDRSSYEQYF TGTGCCAGCACCGGGGACAGGAGCTCCTACGAGCAGTACTTC
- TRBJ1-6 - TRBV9 CASSVSRGSGFWYSPLHF TGTGCCAGCAGCGTATCCCGGGGAAGCGGTTTTTGGTATTCACCCCTCCACTTT
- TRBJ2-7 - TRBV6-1 CASMRILSYEQYF TGTGCCAGCATGCGGATCCTGTCCTACGAGCAGTACTTC
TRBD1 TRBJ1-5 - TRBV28 CAVGTGTNQPQHF TGTGCCGTCGGGACAGGCACCAATCAGCCCCAGCATTTT
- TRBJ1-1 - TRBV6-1 CASRFYMNTEAFF TGTGCCAGCAGGTTTTATATGAACACTGAAGCTTTCTTT